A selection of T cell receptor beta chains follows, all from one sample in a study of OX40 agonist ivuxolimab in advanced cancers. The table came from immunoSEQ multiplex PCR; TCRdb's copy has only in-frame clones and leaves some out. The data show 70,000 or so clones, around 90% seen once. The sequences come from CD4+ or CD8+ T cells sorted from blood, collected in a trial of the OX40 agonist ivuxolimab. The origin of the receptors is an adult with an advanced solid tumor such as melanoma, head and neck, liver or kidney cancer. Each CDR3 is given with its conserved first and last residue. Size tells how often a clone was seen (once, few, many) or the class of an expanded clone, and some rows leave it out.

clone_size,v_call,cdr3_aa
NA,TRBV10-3,CAISESRAGGSTDTQYF
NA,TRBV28,CASKSPGYYGYTF
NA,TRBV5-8,CASSLGQTNNQPQHF
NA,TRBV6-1,CASRTDRGHQETQYF
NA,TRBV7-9,CASSLYVLGAGTEAFF
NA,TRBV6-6,CATLSGTGRNIQYF
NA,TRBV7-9,CASSLSNTIYF
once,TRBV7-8,CASSLVNEQFF
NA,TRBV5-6,CASSGAGAGDLQETQYF
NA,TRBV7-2,CASSLLDTQYF
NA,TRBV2,CASSLIAGVGNEQFF
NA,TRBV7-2,CASSLGGSGRAKETQYF
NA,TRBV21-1,CASSKEEREPLGAKNIQYF
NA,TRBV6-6,CASRVTWEAFF
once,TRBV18,CASSPDRVGNTIYF
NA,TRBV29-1,CSGDRVNTEAFF
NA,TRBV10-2,CASTRVKDEQFF
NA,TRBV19,CASSIGREVDTQYF
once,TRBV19,CASSMEGLETDEQFF
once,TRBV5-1,CASSQAPSVPGELFF
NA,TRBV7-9,CASRRGLAGGLDTQYF
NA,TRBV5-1,CASSLAGGGTEAFF
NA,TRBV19,CASSIGRSEQYF
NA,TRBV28,CASSWGDQPQHF
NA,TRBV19,CASKPSGLGLANNEQFF
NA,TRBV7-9,CASSLEGPAVNTGELFF
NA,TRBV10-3,CAIREPGRYEQYF
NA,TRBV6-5,CASSYSSSSYEQYF
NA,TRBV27,CASSFRWEETQYF
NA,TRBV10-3,CATPGSASPETQYF
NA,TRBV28,CASSRQGGMGNEQFF
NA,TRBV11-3,CASSPWDRDYEQYF
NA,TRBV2,CASSGGQGAETQYF
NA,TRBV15,CATSRGLGEQYF
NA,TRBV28,CASSLWGGASYEQYF
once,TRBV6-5,CASSPRTGIINEQYF
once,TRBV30,CAWSVGLVGSSGELFF
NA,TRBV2,CASKNRASERNEQFF
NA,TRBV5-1,CASSPGGLGGDTEAFF
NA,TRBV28,CASSLNGAYQPQHF
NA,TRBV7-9,CASSLDGNSYNSPLHF
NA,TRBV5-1,CASSLRRDEKLFF
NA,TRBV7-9,CASSLTSGKYEQYF
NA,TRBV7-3,CASSLSAGTAETQYF